This T cell receptor beta chain was captured in a study of cytomegalovirus exposure and HLA in healthy donors. Turning to the study itself: Early on, a data release was issued that held 80 million or so unique TCRs from HLA-typed donors.

13 Jbeta primers and 60 Vbeta primers were used for the PCR. Sequencing was performed with immunoSEQ multiplex PCR; in TCRdb, only in-frame clones are kept and a portion is missing. This listing includes about 72,000 clones. About this clone itself: The antigen is undetermined.

This CDR3 region has 16 residues. In germline, CDR1 is SGHNT, CDR2 YYREEE (reference sequence). V dropped 1 base and J dropped 1 base, with 13 bases sitting between them. Study-wide points: For most TCR beta V segments, an earlier analysis put the productive rate at about 87% or about 30% of the time.

Healthy bone marrow donors made up the donor group. The receptor was isolated from a man aged 35 to 55 in good health and CMV-seronegative. The sequenced sample consisted of PBMCs. The rearrangement uses TRBV5-4 and TRBJ2-3; possible D gene TRBD2, 5 bases. In nucleotides, the CDR3 is TGTGCCAGCAGCTTGCACCCGGGATCTGGCACAGATACGCAGTATTTT. Its protein is CASSLHPGSGTDTQYF.